The source of this TCR beta chain is a study of cytotoxic CD8 clonotypes in ibrutinib-treated CLL. With 2 bases removed from V and 8 bases from J, the gap between germline ends came to 19 bases. The CDR3 consists of 16 residues. CDR1 is SGHAT, CDR2 FQNNGV, per germline. This clone occurred many times. Libraries were prepared by immunoSEQ multiplex PCR; TCRdb keeps only in-frame clonotypes and omits some of them. This table has some 65,000 clones, approximately 57% appearing once. This TCR came from a human donor with chronic lymphocytic leukemia. Specimen: PBMCs, collected after 12 months of ibrutinib treatment. The rearrangement links TRBV11-2 to TRBJ2-4; the D gene is possibly TRBD1 (6 bases). CDR3 DNA sequence: TGTGCCAGCAGCTTAACCGGGACACTTACTGGAGACATTCAGTACTTC. The encoded protein is CASSLTGTLTGDIQYF.